A single sample is the source of the 28 T cell receptor beta chains below, sequenced in a study of naive and memory T cell subsets. Antigens of these TCRs are unknown. Overall study results and limits: Possibly reflecting memory cells re-expressing CD45RA, a few larger clonotypes occurred in naive repertoires, especially CD8.

The beta constant-region primer was an equimolar mix of two oligonucleotides covering TRBC1 and TRBC2. The ligated cDNA underwent four PCR rounds using SP2 and nested alpha and beta constant-region primers. TCRdb ran MiXCR on the UMI-ligation and nested PCR reads and lists one entry per CDR3 protein. This repertoire shows about 150,000 distinct CDR3 sequences, approximately 24% found once; its top ten account for 0.09% to 0.13%. Sequencing was performed on naive CD4+ T cells from blood. These receptors all stem from a human donor in good health.

The CDR3 reads CASSAAGVYEQYF. DNA of the CDR3: TGTGCCAGCAGTGCCGCAGGGGTGTACGAGCAGTACTTC. The J gene is TRBJ2-7, the V gene TRBV25-1; weak D call: TRBD1 (6 bases). The germline V gene has CDR1 MGHDK and CDR2 SYGVNS. Trimming removed 4 bases from V and 4 bases from J, with 11 bases in between. The CDR3 extends over 13 amino acids.

This chain joins TRBV6-2 or TRBV6-3 and TRBJ2-7; 12 bases are a match to TRBD2. Germline CDR1 is MNHEY and CDR2 is SVGEGT. This CDR3 is 13 amino acids long. Germline trimming cut 5 bases from V and 10 bases from J; bases unmatched to any gene: 6. The CDR3 DNA reads as TGTGCCAGCAGTAACGGACTAGCGGGACTACAGTACTTC. Translation: CASSNGLAGLQYF.

This clonotype was recorded a few times. This chain uses TRBV29-1 with TRBJ1-2; D perhaps matches TRBD1 (5 bases). Trimming stripped 0 bases from V and 0 bases from J, with 11 bases between. The germline gives CDR1 SQVTM, CDR2 ANQGSEA. CDR3 length: 15 residues. The CDR3 sequence is CSVEDLPGTNYGYTF. CDR3 nucleotides: TGCAGCGTTGAAGATCTCCCAGGGACTAACTATGGCTACACCTTC.

Ten or more counts support this clonotype. The V call is TRBV6-2 or TRBV6-3, the J call TRBJ2-1; TRBD1 matches 8 bases. V lost 7 bases, J lost 7 bases, and 24 bases stayed unmatched. The CDR3 is made up of 19 amino acids. The germline CDR1 and CDR2 sequences are MNHEY and SVGEGT. The CDR3 reads CASTDGQGSGSGSINEQFF. The CDR3, as DNA: TGTGCCAGCACTGACGGACAGGGTAGCGGCAGCGGGTCCATTAATGAGCAGTTCTTC.

Only a few counts were recorded for this clonotype. The CDR3 sequence is CATSGNSRGETQYF. The CDR3 bases are TGTGCCACCAGCGGAAACTCTAGGGGGGAGACCCAGTACTTC. The rearrangement uses TRBV15 and TRBJ2-5, with TRBD1 as a possible D gene (6 bases). This CDR3 contains 14 residues. Germline V CDR1 and CDR2: LNHNV, YYDKDF (reference sequence). Trimming removed 5 bases at V and 5 bases at J, with 15 bases between.

This clonotype was detected a few times. The genes are TRBV12-5 and TRBJ2-1, with 7 bases aligning to TRBD1. J lost 7 bases, V lost 0 bases, and 12 bases had no gene match. This CDR3 region has 17 residues. Per germline, CDR1 LGHNT and CDR2 FRNRAP. The CDR3 DNA reads TGTGCTAGTGGTTTGGTACCTCCCGAGGGGGCAGAAAATGAGCAGTTCTTC. The encoded protein is CASGLVPPEGAENEQFF.

This clonotype has just a few counts. CDR3 residues: CASSLGVIGGYTF. DNA for the CDR3: TGTGCCAGCAGTTTAGGGGTGATCGGCGGCTACACCTTC. The rearrangement links TRBV12-3 or TRBV12-4 to TRBJ1-2; D is ambiguous. V lost 1 base, J lost 8 bases, and 11 bases lay in between. The CDR3 extends over 13 amino acids.

This clonotype was counted ten times or more. V gene TRBV2 combines with J gene TRBJ2-1; TRBD2 matches 7 bases. CDR1 and CDR2 (germline): SNHLY, FYNNEI. This CDR3 is built from 15 residues. Germline trimming cut 2 bases from V and 5 bases from J; bases unmatched to any gene: 6. CDR3 region: CASSERLAVDNEQFF. The CDR3, as DNA: TGTGCCAGCAGTGAACGGCTAGCGGTTGACAATGAGCAGTTCTTC.

The genes are TRBV28 and TRBJ2-5, with 7 bases fitting TRBD1. The CDR3 length is 15 residues. CDR1 and CDR2 (germline): MDHEN, SYDVKM. Germline trimming cut 4 bases from V and 6 bases from J; bases unmatched to any gene: 11. This CDR3 is CASSSAGTAKKTQYF. CDR3 DNA: TGTGCCAGCAGTTCGGCCGGGACAGCTAAAAAGACCCAGTACTTC.

This clonotype came up a few times. V and J are TRBV29-1 and TRBJ2-7, with D maybe TRBD2 (6 bases). The CDR3 sequence is 12 residues long. V was clipped by 6 bases and J by 6 bases, with 15 bases between them. From germline, CDR1 is SQVTM and CDR2 ANQGSEA. The DNA of the CDR3 is TGCAGCGTCCGGGACTTAGATCGCGAGCAGTACTTC. It specifies CSVRDLDREQYF.

The rearrangement uses TRBV5-6 and TRBJ2-1; D tentatively reads TRBD1 or TRBD2 (5 bases each). Trimming shortened V by 1 base and J by 6 bases, and 17 bases separated the two germline ends. There are 16 residues in the CDR3. Germline V gene sequence: CDR1 SGHDT, CDR2 YYEEEE. In DNA form, the CDR3 reads TGTGCCAGCAGCTTGCTAGGGGTCGGCAGCGGCAATGAGCAGTTCTTC. Amino acid sequence: CASSLLGVGSGNEQFF.

This chain joins TRBV3-1 and TRBJ2-2, with 7 bases aligning to TRBD2. The CDR3 is 15 residues long. V was pared by 4 bases and J by 6 bases, with 8 bases of the junction left unmatched. Germline CDR1 reads LGHDT; CDR2 reads YNNKEL (reference sequence). This chain's CDR3 is CASSPLGGGAGELFF. The DNA for the CDR3 is TGTGCCAGCAGCCCCCTTGGGGGGGGTGCCGGGGAGCTGTTTTTT.

In its sample, this clonotype was seen a few times. CDR3 in amino acids: CASKVPVEREGTLAKNIQYF. The CDR3 DNA follows: TGTGCCAGCAAGGTCCCAGTAGAGCGGGAGGGAACCCTAGCCAAAAACATTCAGTACTTC. This chain uses TRBV6-6 with TRBJ2-4, with 10 bases matching TRBD2. Losses at the gene ends were 7 bases for V and 0 bases for J; bases not matched to a gene: 18. This CDR3 spans 20 amino acids. Germline CDR1 MNHNY, CDR2 SVGAGI (reference sequence).

This clonotype turned up a few times. The chain has TRBV29-1 and TRBJ2-3; 9 bases fit TRBD1. There are 13 residues in the CDR3. Unmatched junction bases numbered 5, after V lost 6 bases and J lost 4 bases. Germline-derived CDR1 and CDR2 are SQVTM and ANQGSEA. Here the CDR3 DNA reads TGCAGCGTCCGGACAGGGGCGGCAGATACGCAGTATTTT. Protein product: CSVRTGAADTQYF.

There are a few counts of this clonotype. This CDR3 reads CSVAGPIFTEAFF. The CDR3 nucleotides are TGCAGCGTTGCCGGACCGATATTCACTGAAGCTTTCTTT. This chain links TRBV29-1 with TRBJ1-1; D ambiguous. Germline V gene data show CDR1 as SQVTM and CDR2 as ANQGSEA. Trimming left V 4 bases short and J 4 bases short, with 13 bases between. The CDR3 consists of 13 residues.

J is TRBJ2-5 and V is TRBV15, with D perhaps TRBD2 (6 bases). Germline V gene lookup returns CDR1 LNHNV and CDR2 YYDKDF (reference sequence). V lost 1 base and J lost 5, with 11 bases in between. The CDR3 contains 14 residues. The CDR3 DNA reads TGTGCCACCAGCAGAGGACTAGGGGATGAGACCCAGTACTTC. Protein product: CATSRGLGDETQYF.

V gene TRBV29-1 combines with J gene TRBJ2-6; D unclear. The CDR3 spans 15 residues. CDR1 and CDR2 from the germline V gene are SQVTM and ANQGSEA. The ends were cut back, 4 bases at V and 0 bases at J, with 10 bases in the middle. In DNA, the CDR3 is TGCAGCGTTGCCAGCAGCCCCTCTGGGGCCAACGTCCTGACTTTC. This encodes CSVASSPSGANVLTF.

Here the CDR3 reads CAISPTGGGKIEKLFF. CDR3 DNA sequence: TGTGCCATCAGCCCCACAGGGGGCGGAAAGATTGAAAAACTGTTTTTT. The chain employs TRBV10-3 and TRBJ1-4, with 9 bases matching TRBD1. This CDR3 is built from 16 residues. Germline CDR1 reads ENHRY; CDR2 reads SYGVKD. V dropped 6 bases and J dropped 7; count of bases not matched to a gene: 12.

This chain links TRBV5-1 with TRBJ2-5; D might be TRBD1 or TRBD2, each matching 6 bases. V dropped 0 bases and J dropped 5 bases, with 20 bases sitting between them. Per germline, CDR1 SGHRS and CDR2 YFSETQ. This CDR3 has 17 residues. CDR3 sequence (DNA): TGCGCCAGCAGCTTGGACGGGGGCAGACTCGAATCGGAGACCCAGTACTTC. Amino acids: CASSLDGGRLESETQYF.

In its sample, this clonotype was seen a few times. The genes are TRBV28 and TRBJ2-2; 10 positions match TRBD2. The germline gives CDR1 MDHEN, CDR2 SYDVKM. The junction had 7 bases not matched to a gene; V was cut back by 1 base and J by 8 bases. The CDR3 covers 16 residues. The CDR3, as DNA: TGTGCCAGCAGTTTATTTCCTAGCGGGAGTAGAGGGGAGCTGTTTTTT. Translation gives CASSLFPSGSRGELFF.

This clonotype was detected a few times. The rearrangement uses TRBV7-9 and TRBJ2-6, with 14 bases lining up with TRBD2. The germline gives CDR1 SEHNR, CDR2 FQNEAQ (reference sequence). The CDR3 contains 20 residues. Trimming at V came to 6 bases and at J to 0 bases, leaving 10 bases not matched to a gene. CDR3 bases: TGTGCCAGCAGTTACAACTCGGGACTAGCGGGGGTCTCTGGGGCCAACGTCCTGACTTTC. Translation: CASSYNSGLAGVSGANVLTF.

This clonotype has only a few counts. The rearrangement links TRBV28 to TRBJ2-7; D is perhaps TRBD1 (5 bases). Germline CDR1 MDHEN, CDR2 SYDVKM. The CDR3 extends over 14 amino acids. The V and J ends lost 8 bases and 3 bases respectively, with 17 bases between them. The CDR3 nucleotides read TGTGCCAGCGCCCCCCGACAGTTAAACTACGAGCAGTACTTC. Encoded protein: CASAPRQLNYEQYF.

This clonotype occurred many times. The rearrangement links TRBV30 to TRBJ2-3, with D tentatively TRBD2 (6 bases). This CDR3 region has 14 residues. The V and J ends lost 1 base and 2 bases respectively, with 10 bases between them. The germline V gene has CDR1 GTSNPN and CDR2 SVGIG (reference sequence). CDR3 nucleotides: TGTGCCTGGAGTGACGGGAGCCTCACAGATACGCAGTATTTT. The encoded protein is CAWSDGSLTDTQYF. The full variable domain, completed using reference TRBV30 and TRBJ2-3, is SQTIHQWPATLVQPVGSPLSLECTVEGTSNPNLYWYRQAAGRGLQLLFYSVGIGQISSEVPQNLSASRPQDRQFILSSKKLLLSDSGFYLCAWSDGSLTDTQYFGPGTRLTVL.

This chain connects TRBV6-6 to TRBJ1-6; D is undetermined. The CDR3 has 14 residues. V lost 6 bases and J 5 bases, leaving 11 bases between the germline ends. CDR1 is MNHNY, CDR2 SVGAGI, per germline (reference sequence). The CDR3 DNA is TGTGCCAGCAGGCCAAACGGGGATAATTCACCCCTCCACTTT. This translates into CASRPNGDNSPLHF.

This clonotype occurred a few times. The chain is built from TRBV7-2 and TRBJ2-3, with TRBD2 identical over 10 bases. The V gene's germline CDR1 is SGHTA and CDR2 FQGNSA. Trimming took 2 bases from V and 3 from J; bases not matched to a gene: 5. This CDR3 is built from 16 residues. This chain's CDR3 is CASSLSSGRATDTQYF. The CDR3 region has the DNA TGTGCCAGCAGCTTATCAAGCGGGAGGGCGACAGATACGCAGTATTTT.

This clonotype was seen more than once but under ten times. The V gene is TRBV11-3, the J gene TRBJ1-1; no clear D. Germline V lookup: CDR1 SGHNT, CDR2 YENEEA. V shed 0 bases and J shed 1 base, with 3 bases lying between them. This CDR3 has 13 residues. The CDR3 DNA is TGTGCCAGCAGCTTAGAGGAGAACACTGAAGCTTTCTTT. Its translation: CASSLEENTEAFF.

This rearrangement joins TRBV18 to TRBJ2-2, with a weak D call TRBD2 (5 bases). CDR3 length equals 14 residues. Germline CDR1 is KGHSH and CDR2 is LQKENI. Between the trimmed V and J ends, which lost 3 bases and 6 bases, there was a span of 11 bases. The CDR3 sequence is CASSPDGIAGELFF. Written as DNA, the CDR3 is TGTGCCAGCTCACCGGACGGGATCGCCGGGGAGCTGTTTTTT.

This clonotype was seen ten or more times. V usage is TRBV24-1 and J usage is TRBJ2-2, with D perhaps TRBD2 (6 bases). V was shortened by 8 bases and J by 2 bases, with 17 bases between the two germline ends. CDR1 is KGHDR, CDR2 SFDVKD, per germline. The CDR3 consists of 16 residues. As DNA, the CDR3 is TGTGCCACCATGAACCCCGGGAGCCCTAACACCGGGGAGCTGTTTTTT. This translates into CATMNPGSPNTGELFF.